The source of this T cell receptor (beta chain) is a study of blood T cell repertoires in COVID-19. Trimming cost V 4 bases and J 6 bases; bases outside gene matches: 6. This CDR3 is built from 14 residues. CDR1 and CDR2 from the germline V gene are SGHTA and FQGTGA. This table comes from immunoSEQ multiplex PCR, and its TCRdb copy is limited to in-frame clones, with some not included. This table has approximately 150,000 clones, over 80% appearing once. This clonotype was obtained from a woman older than 75 with COVID-19, enrolled during active disease. The sample consisted of peripheral blood. This chain connects TRBV7-3 to TRBJ2-7, with TRBD1 matching 10 bases. CDR3: CASSSGTGDREQYF. CDR3 DNA sequence: TGTGCCAGCAGCTCCGGGACAGGGGACCGCGAGCAGTACTTC. The entire variable domain, with the rest obtained from reference TRBV7-3 and TRBJ2-7, is as follows: GAGVSQTPSNKVTEKGKYVELRCDPISGHTALYWYRQSLGQGPEFLIYFQGTGAADDSGLPNDRFFAVRPEGSVSTLKIQRTERGDSAVYLCASSSGTGDREQYFGPGTRLTVT.